This entry concerns a single T cell receptor (beta chain). TCRdb's copy holds only in-frame clones and misses some; the assay was immunoSEQ multiplex PCR. The sample records 250,000 to 400,000 clones, roughly 88% being singletons. This entry belongs to a study of blood T cell repertoires in COVID-19. Overall study: Italy, Spain and the United States were the sources of the convalescent and acute COVID-19 samples. Sources were T cells, B-cell-depleted T cells, or PBMCs; the material itself was cDNA or gDNA.

The V and J ends lost 6 bases and 2 bases, in that order; junction bases with no gene match: 14. Germline V gene lookup returns CDR1 LGHNT and CDR2 FRNRAP. This CDR3 contains 19 residues. Sequencing was performed on peripheral blood. The V call is TRBV12-5, the J call TRBJ2-5, with TRBD2 matching over 14 bases. The source is a woman in her 30s with COVID-19, enrolled during active disease. CDR3 in DNA: TGTGCTAGTGGCAAACCCGGCGGACTAGCGGGGGGAAAACAAGAGACCCAGTACTTC. Its translation is CASGKPGGLAGGKQETQYF.